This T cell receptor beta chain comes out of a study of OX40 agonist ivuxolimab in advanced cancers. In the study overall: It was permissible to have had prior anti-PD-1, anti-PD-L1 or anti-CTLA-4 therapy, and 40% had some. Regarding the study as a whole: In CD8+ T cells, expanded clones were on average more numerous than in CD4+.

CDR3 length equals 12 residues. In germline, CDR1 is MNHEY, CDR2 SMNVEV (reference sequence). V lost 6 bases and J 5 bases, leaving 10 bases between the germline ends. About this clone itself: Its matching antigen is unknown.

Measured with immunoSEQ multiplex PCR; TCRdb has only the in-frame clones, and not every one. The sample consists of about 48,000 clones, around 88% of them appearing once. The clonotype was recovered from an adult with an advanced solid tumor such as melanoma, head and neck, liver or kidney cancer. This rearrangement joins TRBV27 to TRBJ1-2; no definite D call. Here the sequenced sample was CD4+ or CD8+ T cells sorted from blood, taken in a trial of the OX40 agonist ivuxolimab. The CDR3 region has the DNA TGTGCCAGCAGGTCTGGATTATATGGCTACACCTTC. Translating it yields CASRSGLYGYTF.